This T cell receptor (beta chain) appears in the sequencing data of a study of spatial heterogeneity in lung cancer. General study findings and limits: Counts that tracked tumor mutation counts were those of expanded intratumoral alpha and beta TCRs.

This CDR3 has 13 residues. V was cut by 5 bases and J by 0 bases, with 7 bases left in between. This clonotype was counted a few times. Its antigen is undetermined. Time point defined: sample taken at primary tumor resection. MiXCR was run by TCRdb on the 5' RACE reads, yielding one entry per CDR3 protein. The top ten clones hold under 30% of a sample with roughly 3,500 distinct CDR3 sequences, around 35% of them seen once. The source is a male donor with early-stage non-small cell lung cancer. The sample was lung tumor tissue, taken at surgery. This rearrangement joins TRBV12-3 or TRBV12-4 to TRBJ1-1, with D uncertain. The CDR3 sequence is CASSLLMNTEAFF. The CDR3 DNA reads as TGTGCCAGCAGTCTTTTGATGAACACTGAAGCTTTCTTT.